This entry lists 10 T cell receptor beta chains sequenced from one sample in a study of T cell repertoires in cytomegalovirus infection. TCRdb passed the reads through MiXCR, listing each CDR3 protein once. Here the sample spans under 200,000 distinct CDR3 sequences, roughly 9.8% being singletons. The sequencing sample was made of PBMCs. The receptors derive from a human donor in good health (CMV status not recorded). Some clones in this sample may be carry-over from other donors' samples.

This chain connects TRBV6-8 to TRBJ1-1; D might be TRBD1 (5 bases). Germline values: CDR1 MNHGY, CDR2 SAAAGT. With 5 bases removed from V and 1 base from J, the gap between germline ends came to 20 bases. CDR3 length: 17 amino acids. CDR3 sequence (DNA): TGTGCCAGCAGTCGCTTTATCCCAGGGCAGGCGAACACTGAAGCTTTCTTT. Translated: CASSRFIPGQANTEAFF.

This clonotype was detected ten times or more. The chain carries TRBV6-2 or TRBV6-3 and TRBJ2-2; TRBD2 agrees at 11 bases. V lost 3 bases to trimming and J lost 3 bases; unmatched junction nucleotides: 3. Germline V lookup: CDR1 MNHEY, CDR2 SVGEGT. This CDR3 contains 16 residues. Here the CDR3 DNA reads TGTGCCAGCAGTTATCCTAGCGGGAGGCACACCGGGGAGCTGTTTTTT. It codes for CASSYPSGRHTGELFF.

The V gene is TRBV28, the J gene TRBJ2-1; TRBD2 matches at 9 bases. Germline CDR1 MDHEN, CDR2 SYDVKM. The CDR3 has 18 amino acids. Germline trimming cut 5 bases from V and 3 bases from J; bases unmatched to any gene: 14. The CDR3 loop reads CASSDTSGPGGYYNEQFF. The CDR3 nucleotides are TGTGCCAGCAGTGATACTAGCGGGCCAGGCGGCTACTACAATGAGCAGTTCTTC.

This clonotype turned up a few times. The rearrangement uses TRBV6-6 and TRBJ2-7; the match to TRBD1 covers 8 bases. The ends lost 5 bases at V and 7 bases at J; junction bases unmatched: 10. From germline, CDR1 is MNHNY and CDR2 SVGAGI (reference sequence). The CDR3 spans 14 residues. The CDR3 region has the DNA TGTGCCAGCAGTAGGCAGGGGGCTGCGGGAGAGCAGTACTTC. Translated: CASSRQGAAGEQYF.

The V and J genes are TRBV28 and TRBJ2-1, with 8 bases identical to TRBD2. J lost 7 bases, V lost 6 bases, and 11 bases had no gene match. Germline assignment: CDR1 MDHEN and CDR2 SYDVKM. There are 15 residues in the CDR3. CDR3 nucleotide sequence: TGTGCCAGCAGCAAAAGCGGGAGTGCTGAGAATGAGCAGTTCTTC. Amino acids: CASSKSGSAENEQFF.

There are many counts of this clonotype. V gene TRBV7-2 combines with J gene TRBJ1-5, with 8 bases fitting TRBD1. The CDR3 has 15 amino acids. With V trimmed by 5 bases and J by 7 bases, 10 bases remained unmatched. The germline gives CDR1 SGHTA, CDR2 FQGNSA. The CDR3 DNA reads TGTGCCAGCAGCGACCGCTCAGGGGGCTACCAGCCCCAGCATTTT. This encodes CASSDRSGGYQPQHF. The full variable domain, its missing parts supplied by reference TRBV7-2 and TRBJ1-5, is GAGVSQSPSNKVTEKGKDVELRCDPISGHTALYWYRQSLGQGLEFLIYFQGNSAPDKSGLPSDRFSAERTGGSVSTLTIQRTQQEDSAVYLCASSDRSGGYQPQHFGDGTRLSIL.

This chain uses TRBV28 with TRBJ1-2; 8 positions agree with TRBD1. V trimming: 3 bases; J trimming: 3 bases; junction bases outside the gene matches: 3. CDR1 is MDHEN, CDR2 SYDVKM, per germline. The CDR3 is 14 residues long. CDR3 sequence: CASSFRGRDYGYTF. In nucleotides, the CDR3 is TGTGCCAGCAGTTTCAGGGGGCGTGACTATGGCTACACCTTC.

With respect to this clonotype: This may stem from a read error, because a much larger clone lies one nucleotide away. The J gene is TRBJ1-1, the V gene TRBV28; 12 bases are shared with TRBD1. The CDR3 sequence is 14 residues long. CDR1 is MDHEN and CDR2 is SYDVKM in the germline V gene. CDR3: CTSSKTGTGGGAFF. The CDR3 DNA reads as TGTACCAGCAGCAAAACCGGGACAGGGGGCGGTGCTTTCTTT.

This chain links TRBV7-6 with TRBJ2-5; no clear D gene. Trimming stripped 1 base from V and 1 base from J, with 13 bases between. CDR1 and CDR2 (germline): SGHVS, FNYEAQ. The CDR3 spans 16 residues. In DNA form, the CDR3 reads TGTGCCAGCAGCTTAGTGATCGATTCCCCCCAAGAGACCCAGTACTTC. The encoded protein is CASSLVIDSPQETQYF.

The table lists this clonotype with a few counts. J is TRBJ2-2 and V is TRBV7-3; 7 bases fit TRBD2. The CDR3 length is 16 residues. Unmatched junction bases numbered 3, after V lost 2 bases and J lost 0 bases. Germline CDR1 reads SGHTA; CDR2 reads FQGTGA. CDR3 region: CASSLLRGANTGELFF. The CDR3 DNA follows: TGTGCCAGCAGCTTACTTCGGGGGGCGAACACCGGGGAGCTGTTTTTT.